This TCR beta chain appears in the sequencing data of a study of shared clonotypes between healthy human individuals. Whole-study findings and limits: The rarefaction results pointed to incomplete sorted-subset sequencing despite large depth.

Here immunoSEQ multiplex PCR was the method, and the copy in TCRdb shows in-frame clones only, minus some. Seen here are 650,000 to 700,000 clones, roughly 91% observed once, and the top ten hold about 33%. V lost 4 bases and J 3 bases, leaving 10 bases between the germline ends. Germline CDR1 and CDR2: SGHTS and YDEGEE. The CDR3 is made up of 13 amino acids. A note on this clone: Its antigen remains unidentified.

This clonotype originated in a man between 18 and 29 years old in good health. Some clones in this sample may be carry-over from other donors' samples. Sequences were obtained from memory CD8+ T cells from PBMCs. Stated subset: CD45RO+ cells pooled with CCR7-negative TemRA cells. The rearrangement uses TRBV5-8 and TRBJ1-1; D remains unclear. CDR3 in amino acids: CASSPPRDTEAFF. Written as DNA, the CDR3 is TGTGCCAGCAGCCCGCCGAGAGACACTGAAGCTTTCTTT.